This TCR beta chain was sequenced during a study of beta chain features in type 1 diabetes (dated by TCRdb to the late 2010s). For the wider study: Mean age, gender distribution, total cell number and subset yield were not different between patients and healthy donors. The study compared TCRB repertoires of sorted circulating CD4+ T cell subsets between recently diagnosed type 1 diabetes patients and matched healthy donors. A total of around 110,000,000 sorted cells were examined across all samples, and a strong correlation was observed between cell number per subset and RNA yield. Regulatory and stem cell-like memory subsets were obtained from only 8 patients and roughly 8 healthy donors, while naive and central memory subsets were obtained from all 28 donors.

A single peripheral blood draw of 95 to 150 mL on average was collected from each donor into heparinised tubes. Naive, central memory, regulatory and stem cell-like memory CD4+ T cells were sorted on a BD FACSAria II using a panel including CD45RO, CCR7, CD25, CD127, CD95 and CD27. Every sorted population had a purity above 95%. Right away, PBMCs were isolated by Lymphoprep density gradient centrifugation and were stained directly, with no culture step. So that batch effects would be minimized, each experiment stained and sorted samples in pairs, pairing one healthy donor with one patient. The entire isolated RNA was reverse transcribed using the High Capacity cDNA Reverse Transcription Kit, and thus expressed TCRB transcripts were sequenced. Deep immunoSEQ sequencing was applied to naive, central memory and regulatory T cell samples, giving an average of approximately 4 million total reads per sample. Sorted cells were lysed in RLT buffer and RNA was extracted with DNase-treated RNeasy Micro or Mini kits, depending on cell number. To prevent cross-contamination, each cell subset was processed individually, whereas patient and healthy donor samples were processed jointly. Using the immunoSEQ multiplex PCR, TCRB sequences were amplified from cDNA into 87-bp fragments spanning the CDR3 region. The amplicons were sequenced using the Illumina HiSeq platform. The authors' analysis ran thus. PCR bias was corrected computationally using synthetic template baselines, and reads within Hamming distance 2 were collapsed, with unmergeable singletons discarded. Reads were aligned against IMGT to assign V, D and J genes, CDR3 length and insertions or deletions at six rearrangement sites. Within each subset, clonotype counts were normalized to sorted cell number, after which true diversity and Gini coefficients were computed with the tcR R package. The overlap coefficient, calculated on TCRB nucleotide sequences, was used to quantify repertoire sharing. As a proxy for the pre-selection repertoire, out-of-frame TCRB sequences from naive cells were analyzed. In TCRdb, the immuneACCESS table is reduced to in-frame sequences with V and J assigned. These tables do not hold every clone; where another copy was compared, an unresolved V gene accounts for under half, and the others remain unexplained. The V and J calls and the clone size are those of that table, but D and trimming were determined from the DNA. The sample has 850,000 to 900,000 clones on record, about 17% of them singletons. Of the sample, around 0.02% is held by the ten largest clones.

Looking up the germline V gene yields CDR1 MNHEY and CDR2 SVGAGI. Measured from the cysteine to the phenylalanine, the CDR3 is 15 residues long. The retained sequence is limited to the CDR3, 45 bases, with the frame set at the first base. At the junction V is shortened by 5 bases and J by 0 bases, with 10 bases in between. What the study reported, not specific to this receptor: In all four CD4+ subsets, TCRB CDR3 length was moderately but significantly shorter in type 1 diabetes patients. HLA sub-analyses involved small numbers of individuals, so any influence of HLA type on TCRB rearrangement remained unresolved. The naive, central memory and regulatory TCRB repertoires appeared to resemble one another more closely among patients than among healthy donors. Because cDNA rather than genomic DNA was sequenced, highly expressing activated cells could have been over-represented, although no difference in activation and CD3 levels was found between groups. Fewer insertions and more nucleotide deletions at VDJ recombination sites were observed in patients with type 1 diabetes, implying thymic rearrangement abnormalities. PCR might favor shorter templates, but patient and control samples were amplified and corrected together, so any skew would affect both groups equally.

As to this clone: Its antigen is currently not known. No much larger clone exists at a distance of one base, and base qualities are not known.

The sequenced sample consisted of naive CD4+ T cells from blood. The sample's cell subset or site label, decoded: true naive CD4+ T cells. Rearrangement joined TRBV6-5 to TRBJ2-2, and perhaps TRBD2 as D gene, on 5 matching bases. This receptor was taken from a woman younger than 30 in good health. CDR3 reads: CASSQRYTNTGELFF. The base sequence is TGTGCCAGCAGTCAGCGGTACACGAACACCGGGGAGCTGTTTTTT.